This T cell receptor beta chain was captured in a study of blood T cells in healthy people across ages. Study conclusions and caveats: Not knowing donor CMV status may have confounded expanded clonotype changes.

CDR3 length: 12 residues. Each donor supplied around 9.6 milliliters of peripheral blood. On this clonotype itself: Its specificity is unknown.

Primed by a sample-barcoded 5' primer and a J-beta primer mix, a second PCR proceeded for roughly 7 to 11 cycles. One entry per CDR3 protein results from TCRdb running MiXCR on the 5' RACE reads. The sample includes just under 550,000 distinct CDR3 sequences, approximately 25% seen only once; the top ten take 8.7%. The same data also contributed to another study, on T cells of mothers and their children.

The sample taken for sequencing was blood. The receptor's source is a boy aged 5 to 17 in good health. The chain is built from TRBV21-1 and TRBJ2-1; TRBD1 was called by the table and not checked on the DNA. TRBV21-1 is a pseudogene. The DNA for the CDR3 is TGTGCCAGCAGCAAAAAGGGGGACTGGCAGTTCTTC. As protein: CASSKKGDWQFF.